The clone carrying this T cell receptor (beta chain) was counted many times. For the library, individual cDNA molecules each received unique molecular identifiers. Per the authors' pipeline: Samples had a median of about 96,000 TCRs, ranging roughly 23,224 to 750,000. Using its own MiXCR run on the RACE reads, TCRdb lists one record per CDR3 protein. TCRdb's processing, not the authors', yielded these V and J calls. The sample carries roughly 100,000 distinct CDR3 sequences, around 8.8% recorded once. Time point reported: healthy volunteer bleed at 2 weeks. Researchers extracted total RNA from unfractionated whole blood. The entry originates in a study of human T cells and chemical hapten exposure. The sequenced material came from whole blood. The sequence derives from a female donor in good health. Some clones in this sample may be carry-over from other donors' samples.

The CDR3, as DNA: TGCAGCGTTGCTTGGGGATTGCCTGAAGCTTTCTTT. Translating gives CSVAWGLPEAFF. This chain links TRBV29-1 with TRBJ1-1, with D uncertain. Trimming removed 4 bases at V and 6 bases at J, with 12 bases between. Germline loops: CDR1 SQVTM, CDR2 ANQGSEA. CDR3 length equals 12 residues.